These T cell receptor beta chains were read from a single sample in a study of T cells in Graves' hyperthyroidism and ophthalmopathy. Via MiXCR, TCRdb re-called the multiplex PCR reads, giving one row per CDR3 protein. The sample consists of 300,000 to 450,000 distinct CDR3 sequences, 15% to 18% of them appearing once. Sequencing input: blood. The source of these receptors is a woman aged 18-29 years with Graves' hyperthyroidism that later progressed to Graves' ophthalmopathy. The CDR3 runs from the conserved cysteine through the conserved F or W. A D gene is named only where the DNA matches it firmly. A row's size may be missing; if present it is once, few, many or a size class.

j_gene | v_gene | abundance | d_gene | CDR3aa | CDR3nt
TRBJ2-7 | TRBV28 | many | TRBD1 | CASRKVLGTGAYEQYF | TGTGCCAGCAGGAAAGTCTTGGGGACAGGGGCCTACGAGCAGTACTTC
TRBJ1-5 | TRBV28 | - | - | CASLSDRGASNQPQHF | TGTGCCAGCCTCTCAGACCGGGGCGCGAGCAATCAGCCCCAGCATTTT
TRBJ2-3 | TRBV6-1 | many | - | CASSGDQGRADTQYF | TGTGCCAGCAGTGGTGATCAGGGTCGGGCAGATACGCAGTATTTT
TRBJ1-3 | TRBV28 | - | - | CASSSGEGGHWRNTIYF | TGTGCCAGCAGTTCAGGGGAAGGAGGGCACTGGAGGAACACCATATATTTT
TRBJ2-5 | TRBV19 | - | - | CASKQEETQYF | TGTGCCAGTAAACAAGAAGAGACCCAGTACTTC
TRBJ2-1 | TRBV11-2 | many | TRBD2 | CASSLGLAGAEQFF | TGTGCCAGCAGCTTAGGACTAGCGGGAGCTGAGCAGTTCTTC
TRBJ2-3 | TRBV5-1 | - | TRBD2 | CASSLHPSGSTDTQYF | TGCGCCAGCAGCTTGCACCCTAGCGGGAGCACAGATACGCAGTATTTT
TRBJ2-2 | TRBV7-2 | many | - | CASSLDPQTGELFF | TGTGCCAGCAGCCTAGACCCCCAAACCGGGGAGCTGTTTTTT
TRBJ2-3 | TRBV5-1 | many | - | CASSEEVGGSTDTQYF | TGCGCCAGCTCAGAAGAAGTCGGCGGAAGCACAGATACGCAGTATTTT
TRBJ2-3 | TRBV3-1 | few | - | CASSQTVLGEDTQYF | TGTGCCAGCAGCCAGACGGTGTTGGGGGAAGATACGCAGTATTTT
TRBJ2-3 | TRBV27 | - | TRBD1 | CASSARQGASADTQYF | TGTGCCAGCAGTGCTCGACAGGGGGCTAGCGCAGATACGCAGTATTTT
TRBJ2-7 | TRBV20-1 | many | - | CSARGGGASYEQYF | TGCAGTGCTAGAGGAGGGGGAGCTTCCTACGAGCAGTACTTC
TRBJ2-7 | TRBV11-2 | many | TRBD2 | CASSLGGTSGAYEQYF | TGTGCCAGCAGCTTAGGAGGGACTAGCGGCGCCTACGAGCAGTACTTC
TRBJ1-2 | TRBV5-1 | few | TRBD1 | CASSSNLGTAYGYTF | TGCGCCAGCAGCTCGAACCTCGGGACAGCATATGGCTACACCTTC
TRBJ1-3 | TRBV27 | - | - | CASSQGRDSGNTIYF | TGTGCCAGCAGTCAGGGACGGGACTCTGGAAACACCATATATTTT
TRBJ2-6 | TRBV5-1 | - | - | CASSLDRPHLPEF | TGCGCCAGCAGCTTGGATCGTCCCCATCTTCCTGAGTTC
TRBJ2-1 | TRBV14 | many | TRBD1 | CASRPGTANNEQFF | TGTGCCAGCAGACCTGGGACAGCAAACAATGAGCAGTTCTTC
TRBJ1-5 | TRBV15 | many | TRBD1 | CATSGTRDRGYNSNQPQHF | TGTGCCACCAGCGGGACTAGGGACAGGGGGTACAATAGCAATCAGCCCCAGCATTTT
TRBJ1-1 | TRBV19 | few | - | CASSMGQKGTEAFF | TGTGCCAGTAGTATGGGGCAGAAGGGCACTGAAGCTTTCTTT
TRBJ2-7 | TRBV30 | - | - | CAWSVRGIGTYEQYF | TGTGCCTGGAGTGTACGTGGGATAGGGACCTACGAGCAGTACTTC
TRBJ2-2 | TRBV2 | - | - | CASSQENTGELFF | TGTGCCAGCAGTCAAGAGAACACCGGGGAGCTGTTTTTT
TRBJ2-1 | TRBV20-1 | few | TRBD2 | CSAPGGGRNEQFF | TGCAGTGCGCCTGGGGGGGGTAGGAATGAGCAGTTCTTC
TRBJ1-1 | TRBV20-1 | many | - | CSARDFADNTEAFF | TGCAGTGCTAGAGATTTCGCAGACAACACTGAAGCTTTCTTT
TRBJ1-5 | TRBV30 | - | TRBD1 | CAWARDSYQPQHF | TGTGCCTGGGCCCGGGACAGTTATCAGCCCCAGCATTTT
TRBJ2-1 | TRBV9 | - | TRBD2 | CASSARPLAGGNNYNEQFF | TGTGCCAGCAGCGCCCGGCCACTAGCGGGAGGGAATAACTACAATGAGCAGTTCTTC
TRBJ2-7 | TRBV7-9 | - | - | CASSFGTGRSYEQYF | TGTGCCAGCAGCTTTGGTACAGGGAGATCCTACGAGCAGTACTTC
TRBJ2-3 | TRBV7-8 | many | - | CASSLQSLGTSTDTQYF | TGTGCCAGCAGCTTACAAAGCTTGGGAACTAGCACAGATACGCAGTATTTT
TRBJ2-1 | TRBV27 | many | TRBD2 | CASSTSEYNEQFF | TGTGCCAGCAGCACTAGCGAATACAATGAGCAGTTCTTC
TRBJ2-7 | TRBV5-1 | - | - | CASSLDQTGPYEQYF | TGCGCCAGCAGCCTCGATCAGACAGGCCCCTACGAGCAGTACTTC
TRBJ2-7 | TRBV20-1 | many | - | CSASSWGPTYEQYF | TGCAGTGCTAGTTCATGGGGCCCCACCTACGAGCAGTACTTC
TRBJ2-3 | TRBV11-2 | many | TRBD2 | CASSLTSGTFIDTQYF | TGTGCCAGCAGCTTGACTAGCGGCACTTTTATCGATACGCAGTATTTT
TRBJ2-1 | TRBV6-2/TRBV6-3 | many | - | CASSYSFTGEQFF | TGTGCCAGCAGTTACTCTTTCACGGGGGAGCAGTTCTTC
TRBJ1-4 | TRBV29-1 | - | - | CSVEDPVNEKLFF | TGCAGCGTTGAAGATCCAGTTAATGAAAAACTGTTTTTT
TRBJ2-1 | TRBV28 | many | TRBD2 | CASFAGEGRTHNEQFF | TGTGCCAGCTTCGCCGGGGAGGGGCGCACACACAATGAGCAGTTCTTC
TRBJ2-7 | TRBV2 | many | TRBD1 | CASSVQGKTHEQYF | TGTGCCAGCAGTGTACAGGGGAAAACCCACGAGCAGTACTTC
TRBJ2-1 | TRBV15 | many | TRBD2 | CATRRDPTMNLAGGSSYNEQFF | TGTGCCACCAGAAGGGACCCGACGATGAATCTAGCGGGAGGGAGCTCCTACAATGAGCAGTTCTTC
TRBJ1-1 | TRBV6-1 | many | - | CASTDVGGNGNSEAFF | TGTGCCAGCACTGACGTAGGAGGGAATGGTAACTCTGAAGCTTTCTTT
TRBJ2-5 | TRBV12-3/TRBV12-4 | few | TRBD2 | CASSLTLAGVETQYF | TGTGCCAGCAGTTTGACACTAGCGGGAGTGGAGACCCAGTACTTC
TRBJ2-2 | TRBV20-1 | - | - | CSATVGSTGELFF | TGCAGTGCTACCGTAGGTTCCACCGGGGAGCTGTTTTTT
TRBJ2-3 | TRBV24-1 | many | TRBD1 | CATSDLRDSHSTDTQYF | TGTGCCACCAGTGATTTGCGGGACAGCCACAGCACAGATACGCAGTATTTT
TRBJ2-6 | TRBV9 | - | - | CASSVASGANVLTF | TGTGCCAGCAGCGTAGCTTCCGGGGCCAACGTCCTGACTTTC
TRBJ1-5 | TRBV4-1 | few | - | CASSQDRSNQPQHF | TGCGCCAGCAGCCAGGACAGATCCAATCAGCCCCAGCATTTT
TRBJ1-1 | TRBV3-1 | many | - | CASSETGEGTEAFF | TGTGCCAGCAGCGAGACAGGTGAGGGCACTGAAGCTTTCTTT
TRBJ1-4 | TRBV7-9 | few | - | CASSLGRGFNEKLFF | TGTGCCAGCAGCTTAGGACGGGGCTTCAATGAAAAACTGTTTTTT
TRBJ2-3 | TRBV2 | many | TRBD2 | CASSYRTSGSSDTQYF | TGTGCCAGCAGCTACCGGACTAGCGGGAGTTCAGATACGCAGTATTTT
TRBJ2-4 | TRBV7-6 | - | - | CASSHREGIQYF | TGTGCCAGCAGTCACAGGGAGGGCATTCAGTACTTC
TRBJ2-1 | TRBV2 | many | - | CAREQGLINGQFF | TGTGCCAGGGAACAGGGTCTTATCAATGGGCAGTTCTTC
TRBJ2-3 | TRBV12-3/TRBV12-4 | many | - | CASTSRPTDTQYF | TGTGCCAGCACCTCTCGGCCCACAGATACGCAGTATTTT
TRBJ2-5 | TRBV12-3/TRBV12-4 | many | TRBD1 | CASSLVGGWETQYF | TGTGCCAGCAGTTTGGTAGGGGGCTGGGAGACCCAGTACTTC
TRBJ1-1 | TRBV20-1 | - | - | CSARSALNTEAFF | TGCAGTGCTAGGTCTGCGCTGAACACTGAAGCTTTCTTT
TRBJ2-1 | TRBV27 | - | - | CASSWTPGYNEQFF | TGTGCCAGCAGTTGGACCCCGGGGTACAATGAGCAGTTCTTC
TRBJ2-3 | TRBV7-2 | many | - | CASSRRGDTQYF | TGTGCCAGCAGTCGCCGGGGAGATACGCAGTATTTT
TRBJ1-3 | TRBV18 | - | - | CASSPGEGRLFSGNTIYF | TGTGCCAGCTCACCCGGTGAAGGGCGCCTATTCTCTGGAAACACCATATATTTT
TRBJ2-1 | TRBV7-2 | many | TRBD2 | CASSFNGRAVGNEQFF | TGTGCCAGCAGCTTTAACGGGAGGGCCGTCGGAAATGAGCAGTTCTTC
TRBJ2-7 | TRBV19 | few | - | CASSPEGAVEQYF | TGTGCCAGTAGTCCGGAGGGGGCGGTCGAGCAGTACTTC
TRBJ1-5 | TRBV28 | - | - | CASSPTNQPQHF | TGTGCCAGCAGTCCCACCAATCAGCCCCAGCATTTT
TRBJ2-5 | TRBV7-3 | few | - | CASSPRPLETQYF | TGTGCCAGCAGTCCTAGACCTCTGGAGACCCAGTACTTC
TRBJ2-5 | TRBV3-1 | many | - | CASSQDVGVETQYF | TGTGCCAGCAGCCAAGATGTAGGGGTGGAGACCCAGTACTTC
TRBJ2-7 | TRBV27 | - | TRBD1 | CASSPDRGHQPIFYEQYF | TGTGCCAGCAGTCCGGACAGGGGGCACCAACCCATCTTCTACGAGCAGTACTTC
TRBJ2-7 | TRBV10-2 | many | - | CASSDPGDYEQYF | TGCGCCAGCAGTGATCCAGGCGACTACGAGCAGTACTTC